The clone carrying this T cell receptor (beta chain) was counted a single time. The data were taken from a study of blood T cell repertoires in COVID-19. Trimming left V 1 base short and J 2 bases short, with 8 bases between. The length of the CDR3 is 14 residues. Germline V gene lookup returns CDR1 LGHNA and CDR2 YNFKEQ. Per the study methods: It was from reference gene primer amplification that nucleated cell counts were estimated. Only in-frame clones appear in the TCRdb table, and some are missing; sequencing was by immunoSEQ multiplex PCR. The V and J calls and the clone size are those of that table, but D and trimming were determined from the DNA. The sample yields roughly 200,000 clones, 85% to 90% seen once.

The sequencing input was PBMCs or T cells enriched from blood (not recorded which). The TCR was taken from a woman in her 40s in a cohort exposed to, infected with or recovered from COVID-19 (not recorded which). V gene TRBV4-2 combines with J gene TRBJ1-1, with no clear D. CDR3 nucleotides: TGTGCCAGCAGCCAAGTTACGGGAAACACTGAAGCTTTCTTT. It specifies CASSQVTGNTEAFF.